This T cell receptor beta chain was identified during a study of blood T cell repertoires in COVID-19. Looking at the study overall: There were acute and convalescent COVID-19 samples, and they came from the United States, Italy and Spain.

Those who participated ranged in age from roughly 18 to 90 years and resided in about two dozen US areas. Recovery meant two consecutive negative NP/OP PCR tests, professional clearance, or resolved symptoms. The CDR3 length is 17 residues. Trimming took 5 bases from V and 1 from J, leaving 17 bases between them. CDR1 is MDHEN, CDR2 SYDVKM, per germline. Original analysis: Amplification of reference gene primers was used by the study to estimate nucleated cell counts. Data came from immunoSEQ multiplex PCR; TCRdb stores just in-frame clones and leaves some out. That table furnishes V, J and clone size, whereas the DNA furnished D and trimming. The data hold over 250,000 clones, with about 87% observed a single time.

The chain is built from TRBV28 and TRBJ1-4, with D tentatively TRBD1 (6 bases). This receptor was obtained from a woman between 45 and 65 years old who had recovered from COVID-19. The sequencing input was PBMCs or T cells enriched from blood (not recorded which). The CDR3 DNA reads as TGTGCCAGCAGTCCCTTCCGGGACAAGCAAACTAATGAAAAACTGTTTTTT. Its translation: CASSPFRDKQTNEKLFF.